The present TCR beta chain was sequenced within a study of blood T cell repertoires in COVID-19. Turning to the study itself: Samples of COVID-19 (acute and convalescent) were obtained from the United States, Italy and Spain. PBMCs, B-cell-depleted T cells, or T cells provided the cDNA or gDNA that made up the material.

The CDR3 is 13 amino acids. Trimming took 2 bases from V and 6 from J, leaving 8 bases between them. Germline loops: CDR1 SGHKS, CDR2 YYEKEE (reference sequence). Some clones are missing from TCRdb's copy, which holds only in-frame ones; the method was immunoSEQ multiplex PCR. The sample holds hundreds of thousands of clones, nearly 90% seen once. The rearrangement uses TRBV5-5 and TRBJ1-4; no clear D gene. The sequencing sample was made of peripheral blood. The receptor was isolated from a woman between 25 and 40 years old with COVID-19, enrolled during active disease. The CDR3 loop is CASSFSDYEKLFF. CDR3 nucleotide sequence: TGTGCCAGCAGCTTTTCAGATTATGAAAAACTGTTTTTT. Variable domain in full (rest from reference TRBV5-5 and TRBJ1-4): DAGVTQSPTHLIKTRGQQVTLRCSPISGHKSVSWYQQVLGQGPQFIFQYYEKEERGRGNFPDRFSARQFPNYSSELNVNALLLGDSALYLCASSFSDYEKLFFGSGTQLSVL.